This is a list of T cell receptor beta chains from one sample in a study of prognosis after radiotherapy for stage I lung cancer. TCRdb reprocessed the multiplex PCR reads via MiXCR and lists one record per CDR3 protein. Here the sample spans around 30,000 distinct CDR3 sequences, approximately 35% being singletons. Sequenced material: PBMCs, taken before or after stereotactic body radiation therapy (not recorded which). The receptors stem from a donor over 45 with non-small cell lung cancer. The CDR3 runs from the conserved cysteine through the conserved F or W. The D gene is left open where the match is weak. Some rows mark clone size as missing; the rest say once, few, many or name a class of expanded clone.

j_call	clone_size	d_call	v_call	cdr3_nt	cdr3_aa
TRBJ2-7	.	TRBD2	TRBV12-3/TRBV12-4	TGTGCCAGCACCAGAGACGGGGGGACCTACGAGCAGTACTTC	CASTRDGGTYEQYF
TRBJ2-3	once	TRBD2	TRBV20-1	TGCAGTGCCTCAACTAGCGGGGGGACCACAGATACGCAGTATTTT	CSASTSGGTTDTQYF
TRBJ1-3	.	TRBD1	TRBV19	TGTGACACTCCAACCGGGACAGGGGGTCACTCTGGAAACACCATATATTTT	CDTPTGTGGHSGNTIYF
TRBJ2-7	once	TRBD2	TRBV5-5	TGTGCCAGCAGCTTAGCGGGAGGGACCTACGAGCAGTACTTC	CASSLAGGTYEQYF
TRBJ1-5	many	.	TRBV30	TGTGCCTACCAACAGGGAACCAATCAGCCCCAGCATTTT	CAYQQGTNQPQHF
TRBJ2-1	medium-sized	TRBD2	TRBV7-9	TGTGCCAGCAGCCGTAGCGGGGGTTCCTACAATGAGCAGTTCTTC	CASSRSGGSYNEQFF
TRBJ1-4	many	TRBD1	TRBV11-2	TGTGCCAGCAGCCTCAGGACAGGGGGTGAAAAACTGTTTTTT	CASSLRTGGEKLFF
TRBJ2-7	many	TRBD1	TRBV20-1	TGCAGTGCTAGAGTTATGGGACAGGGGGCCGGGGAGCAGTACTTC	CSARVMGQGAGEQYF
TRBJ1-1	many	.	TRBV29-1	TGCAGCGTTGAAAGAGGCCTTGATGAAGCTTTCTTT	CSVERGLDEAFF
TRBJ2-3	many	TRBD1	TRBV24-1	TGTGCCACCAGTGATCCGGACAGGGTGCACACAGATACGCAGTATTTT	CATSDPDRVHTDTQYF
TRBJ2-7	many	TRBD1	TRBV2	TGTGCCAGCAGACAGGGGGCGGAGGAGCAGTACTTC	CASRQGAEEQYF
TRBJ1-2	many	TRBD1	TRBV7-9	TGTGCCAGCAGCCACAAACAGGGGGCTGATGGCTACACCTTC	CASSHKQGADGYTF
TRBJ1-4	.	.	TRBV4-3	TGCGCCAGCAGTCAATACCCTGGAGGTTCTGGTGAAAAACTGTTTTTT	CASSQYPGGSGEKLFF
TRBJ1-1	many	.	TRBV19	TGTGCCAGTAAGGAACAGGGAGGGACTGAAGCTTTCTTT	CASKEQGGTEAFF
TRBJ2-5	few	TRBD2	TRBV24-1	TGTGCCACCAGTGATCCCGGGACTAGCGGGGGAAAAGAGACCCAGTACTTC	CATSDPGTSGGKETQYF
TRBJ1-1	once	.	TRBV20-1	TGCAGTGCTAGATCATTGAAGAACACTGAAGCTTTCTTT	CSARSLKNTEAFF
TRBJ1-1	many	TRBD1	TRBV6-1	TGTGCCAGCAGACCCCAGGGGGGGACTGAAGCTTTCTTT	CASRPQGGTEAFF
TRBJ2-2	many	.	TRBV11-2	TGTGCCAGCAGCCTCCTTGGGGCAGGGGTTGACGGGGAGCTGTTTTTT	CASSLLGAGVDGELFF
TRBJ2-7	.	.	TRBV5-1	TGCGCCAGCAGCTTCATGGTAACCGAGCAGTACTTC	CASSFMVTEQYF
TRBJ1-4	many	.	TRBV7-9	TGTGCCAGCAGCTTAGGAGGGCCTGGAAAACTGTTTTTT	CASSLGGPGKLFF
TRBJ2-2	.	.	TRBV5-1	TGCGCCAGCAGCTTGGGCTTGGGGACCGGGGAGCTGTTTTTT	CASSLGLGTGELFF
TRBJ1-3	many	TRBD1	TRBV6-5	TGTGCCAGCAGTTACCGGGACAGGGGGCAAGGAAACACCATATATTTT	CASSYRDRGQGNTIYF
TRBJ1-3	many	.	TRBV6-1	TGTGCCAGCATCGCCACGTCGGGAGGAAACACCATATATTTT	CASIATSGGNTIYF
TRBJ1-5	many	TRBD1	TRBV3-1	TGTGCCAGCAGCCGGGGACAGGCAAGCCAGCCCCAGCATTTT	CASSRGQASQPQHF
TRBJ1-4	.	TRBD1	TRBV12-3/TRBV12-4	TGTGCCAGCAGACAGGGGCGTAATGAAAAACTGGTTTTT	CASRQGRNEKLVF
TRBJ1-1	many	TRBD1	TRBV5-1	TGCGCCAGCAGCGTGGGACAGGGCACTGAAGCTTTCTTT	CASSVGQGTEAFF
TRBJ2-5	many	.	TRBV7-9	TGTGCCAGCAGCTTAGCAGGGACCCAAGAGACCCAGTACTTC	CASSLAGTQETQYF
TRBJ2-1	.	.	TRBV11-2	TGTGCCAGCAGCTCGGTACTAACCGCCGGTGAGCAGTTCTTC	CASSSVLTAGEQFF
TRBJ2-7	many	.	TRBV28	TGTGCCAGCAGTTTTGGATGGAACTCCTACGAGCAGTACTTC	CASSFGWNSYEQYF
TRBJ1-2	.	.	TRBV6-1	TGTGCCAGCAGTGAGCTATCCTTAGGAAGCTATGGCTACACCTTC	CASSELSLGSYGYTF
TRBJ1-5	many	TRBD1	TRBV5-5	TGTGCCAGCAGCCCGACAGGGTTGGGCCGGCAGCCCCAGCATTTT	CASSPTGLGRQPQHF
TRBJ1-3	few	TRBD1	TRBV28	TGTGCCAGCAGTTTAGAGGGACAGGGTGCTGGAAACACCATATATTTT	CASSLEGQGAGNTIYF
TRBJ2-3	many	.	TRBV7-2	TGTGCCAGCAGCTTATCCGTTGGGGGGAGCACAGATACGCAGTATTTT	CASSLSVGGSTDTQYF
TRBJ2-7	few	.	TRBV6-1	TGTGCCAGCAGTGTAGGGGGCGCGGGGTCCTACGAGCAGTACTTC	CASSVGGAGSYEQYF
TRBJ2-3	.	TRBD2	TRBV4-2	TGTGCCAGCAGCCAAGAAGGACTAGCGGGAGATACGCAGTATTTT	CASSQEGLAGDTQYF
TRBJ2-3	many	TRBD2	TRBV19	TGTGCCAGTAGTCCCGGAACTAGCGTGGTAAGGCACACAGATACGCAGTATTTT	CASSPGTSVVRHTDTQYF
TRBJ1-1	many	.	TRBV11-2	TGTGCCAGCAGCTTAGGGCTCCGGAACACTGAAGCTTTCTTT	CASSLGLRNTEAFF
TRBJ2-3	many	TRBD2	TRBV5-1	TGCGCCAGCAGCTTCGGGGGGATTTCAGATACGCAGTATTTT	CASSFGGISDTQYF
TRBJ2-1	many	.	TRBV7-8	TGTGCCAGCAGCCCCCAGCGGAGCTCCTACAATGAGCAGTTCTTC	CASSPQRSSYNEQFF